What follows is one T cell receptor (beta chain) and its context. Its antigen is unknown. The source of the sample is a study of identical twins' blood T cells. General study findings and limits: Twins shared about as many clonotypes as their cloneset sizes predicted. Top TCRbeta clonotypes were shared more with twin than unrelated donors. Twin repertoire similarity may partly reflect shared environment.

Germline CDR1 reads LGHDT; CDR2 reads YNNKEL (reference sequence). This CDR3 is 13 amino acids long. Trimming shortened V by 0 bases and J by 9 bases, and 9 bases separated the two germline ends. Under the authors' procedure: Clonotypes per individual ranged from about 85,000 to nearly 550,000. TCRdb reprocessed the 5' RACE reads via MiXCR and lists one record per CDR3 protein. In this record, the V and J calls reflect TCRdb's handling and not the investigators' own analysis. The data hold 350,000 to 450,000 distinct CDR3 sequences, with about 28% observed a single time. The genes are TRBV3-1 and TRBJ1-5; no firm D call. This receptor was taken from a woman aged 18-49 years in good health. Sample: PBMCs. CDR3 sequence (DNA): TGTGCCAGCAGCCAAGATTTGGCAGGGCCCCAGCATTTT. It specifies CASSQDLAGPQHF.